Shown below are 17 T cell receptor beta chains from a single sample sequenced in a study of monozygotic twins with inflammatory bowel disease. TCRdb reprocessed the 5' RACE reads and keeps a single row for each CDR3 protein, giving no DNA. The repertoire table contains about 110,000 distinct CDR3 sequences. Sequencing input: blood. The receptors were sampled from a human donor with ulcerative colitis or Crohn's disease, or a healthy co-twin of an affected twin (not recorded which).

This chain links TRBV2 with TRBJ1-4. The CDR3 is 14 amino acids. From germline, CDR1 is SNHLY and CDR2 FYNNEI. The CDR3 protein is CASRITATNEKLFF.

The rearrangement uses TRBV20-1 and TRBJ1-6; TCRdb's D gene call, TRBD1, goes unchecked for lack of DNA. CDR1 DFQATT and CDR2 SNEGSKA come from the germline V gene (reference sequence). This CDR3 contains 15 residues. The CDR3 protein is CSAPSWGQANSPLHF.

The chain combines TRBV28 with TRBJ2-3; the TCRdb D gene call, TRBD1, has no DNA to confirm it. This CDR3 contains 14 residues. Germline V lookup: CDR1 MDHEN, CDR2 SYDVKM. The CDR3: CASSRTGAADTQYF.

The CDR3 protein is CASSQDRPNQPQHF. The chain carries TRBV4-1 and TRBJ1-5. Germline values: CDR1 MGHRA, CDR2 YSYEKL. The CDR3 runs to 14 residues.

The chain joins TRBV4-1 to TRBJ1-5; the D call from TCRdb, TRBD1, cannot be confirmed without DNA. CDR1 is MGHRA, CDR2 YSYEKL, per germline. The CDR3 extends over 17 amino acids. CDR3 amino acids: CASSQGPGRESNQPQHF.

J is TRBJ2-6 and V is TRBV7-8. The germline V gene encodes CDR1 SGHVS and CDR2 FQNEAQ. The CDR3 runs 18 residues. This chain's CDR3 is CASSLEGLARWGANVLTF.

CDR3 region: CSGRDRGPSSYNSPLHF. This chain joins TRBV20-1 and TRBJ1-6; TCRdb picks TRBD1, but there is no DNA to check that call. Germline assignment: CDR1 DFQATT and CDR2 SNEGSKA (reference sequence). This CDR3 is built from 17 residues.

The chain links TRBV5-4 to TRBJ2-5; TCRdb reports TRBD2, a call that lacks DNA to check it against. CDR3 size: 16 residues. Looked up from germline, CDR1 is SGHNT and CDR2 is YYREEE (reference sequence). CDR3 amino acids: CASSSGVALYQETQYF.

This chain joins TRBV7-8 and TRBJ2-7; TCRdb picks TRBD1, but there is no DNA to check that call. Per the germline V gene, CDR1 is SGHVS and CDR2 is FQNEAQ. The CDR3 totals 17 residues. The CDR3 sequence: CASTLLGPRDGSYEQYF.

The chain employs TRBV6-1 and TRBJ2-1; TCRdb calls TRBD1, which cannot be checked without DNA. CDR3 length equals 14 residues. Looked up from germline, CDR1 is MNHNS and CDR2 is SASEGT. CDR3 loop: CASRNNYRGNEQFF.

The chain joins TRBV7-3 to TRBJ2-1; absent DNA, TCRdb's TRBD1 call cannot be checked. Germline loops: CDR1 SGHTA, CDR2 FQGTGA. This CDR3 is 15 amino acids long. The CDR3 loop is CASSSGHSSYNEQFF. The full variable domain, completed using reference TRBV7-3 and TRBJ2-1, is GAGVSQTPSNKVTEKGKYVELRCDPISGHTALYWYRQSLGQGPEFLIYFQGTGAADDSGLPNDRFFAVRPEGSVSTLKIQRTERGDSAVYLCASSSGHSSYNEQFFGPGTRLTVL.

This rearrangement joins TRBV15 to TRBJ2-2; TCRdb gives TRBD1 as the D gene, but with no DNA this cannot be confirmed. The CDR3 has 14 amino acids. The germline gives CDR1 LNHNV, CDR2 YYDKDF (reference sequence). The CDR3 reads CATTVDRNTGELFF.

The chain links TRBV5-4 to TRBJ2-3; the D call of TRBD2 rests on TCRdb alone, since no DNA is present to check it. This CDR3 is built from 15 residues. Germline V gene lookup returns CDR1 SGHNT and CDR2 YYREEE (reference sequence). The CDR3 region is CASSFPGSRTDTQYF.

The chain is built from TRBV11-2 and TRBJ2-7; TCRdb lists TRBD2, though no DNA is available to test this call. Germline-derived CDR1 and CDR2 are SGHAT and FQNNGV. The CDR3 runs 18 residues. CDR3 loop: CASSLGPTRVLGAYEQYF.

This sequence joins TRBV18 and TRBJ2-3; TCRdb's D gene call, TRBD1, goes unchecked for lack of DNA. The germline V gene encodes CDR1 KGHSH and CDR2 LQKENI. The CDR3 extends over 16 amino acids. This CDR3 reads CASSPNGQVPTDTQYF.

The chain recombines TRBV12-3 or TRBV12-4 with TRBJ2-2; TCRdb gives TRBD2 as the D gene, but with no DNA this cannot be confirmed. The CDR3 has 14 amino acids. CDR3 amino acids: CASSLLAWAGELFF.

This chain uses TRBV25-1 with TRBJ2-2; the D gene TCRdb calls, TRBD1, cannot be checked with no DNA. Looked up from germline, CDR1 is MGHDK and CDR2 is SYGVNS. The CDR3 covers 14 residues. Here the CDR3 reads CASSDPGRGGELFF.